Below are 32 T cell receptor beta chains sequenced from a single sample in a study of cytomegalovirus exposure and HLA in healthy donors. The study ran its PCR with 60 Vbeta and 13 Jbeta primers. Libraries were prepared by immunoSEQ multiplex PCR; TCRdb keeps only in-frame clonotypes and omits some of them. The sample records 120,000 or so clones, more than 65% being singletons. The sample comprised PBMCs. The receptors shown here come from a man aged 18 to 30 in good health and CMV-seropositive.

With regard to this clone: Germline and junction disagree at one end, which may indicate a read error. The V gene is TRBV7-9, the J gene TRBJ1-4; TRBD1 is a possible D gene (5 bases). The CDR3 contains 16 residues. Germline values: CDR1 SEHNR, CDR2 FQNEAQ (reference sequence). CDR3 residues: CSSSTGLISTNEKLFF. The DNA of the CDR3 is TGTTCCAGCAGCACGGGACTGATTTCAACTAATGAAAAACTGTTTTTT.

The J gene is TRBJ2-1, the V gene TRBV11-3, with 8 bases that match TRBD1. Looked up from germline, CDR1 is SGHNT and CDR2 is YENEEA. J gave up 6 bases and V 2 bases, and 3 bases lay outside the gene matches. CDR3 length equals 14 residues. The CDR3 bases are TGTGCCAGCAGCTTACATCAGGGGGCCAATGAGCAGTTCTTC. Translation: CASSLHQGANEQFF.

The chain uses TRBV5-1 and TRBJ2-5; the D gene is possibly TRBD2 (5 bases). The CDR3 has 16 amino acids. Trimming cost V 0 bases and J 4 bases, with 16 bases left between them. The V gene's germline CDR1 is SGHRS and CDR2 YFSETQ. CDR3 amino acids: CASSLVPGRFAETQYF. The CDR3 DNA reads as TGCGCCAGCAGCTTGGTCCCGGGAAGATTCGCAGAGACCCAGTACTTC.

The chain links TRBV1 to TRBJ2-5; the D call in the table, TRBD1, was not verified against the DNA. TRBV1 is annotated as a pseudogene. There are 17 residues in the CDR3. CDR3 nucleotide sequence: TGCACCAGCAGCCAAGTTAATCCCGGGACAGTAAAAGAGACCCAGTACTTC. It is translated as CTSSQVNPGTVKETQYF.

The rearrangement links TRBV10-2 to TRBJ2-1; 11 bases are a match to TRBD1. The CDR3 runs 16 residues. Trimming cost V 3 bases and J 5 bases; bases outside gene matches: 6. Germline lookup yields CDR1 WSHSY and CDR2 SAAADI. CDR3: CASSDSDRGLHNEQFF. The CDR3 nucleotides are TGCGCCAGCAGTGATTCGGACAGGGGGCTCCACAATGAGCAGTTCTTC.

This clone came up once. The chain couples TRBV6-1 to TRBJ1-1, with D unresolved. Germline values: CDR1 MNHNS, CDR2 SASEGT. The CDR3 spans 13 residues. Trimming pared 2 bases from V and 7 bases from J, leaving 11 bases between. CDR3 coding DNA: TGTGCCAGCAGTGAACGGACGGGGAGTGAAGCTTTCTTT. This gives the protein CASSERTGSEAFF.

The rearrangement joins TRBV19 to TRBJ1-1; D gene unclear. This CDR3 region has 14 residues. The V gene's germline CDR1 is LNHDA and CDR2 SQIVND (reference sequence). V dropped 4 bases and J dropped 7 bases, with 16 bases sitting between them. The CDR3 DNA is TGTGCCAGTAGTACGACTGTTCTCCGCATTGAAGCTTTCTTT. Protein product: CASSTTVLRIEAFF.

Only a few counts were recorded for this clone. V is TRBV30 and J is TRBJ1-1; D is unresolved. Germline lookup yields CDR1 GTSNPN and CDR2 SVGIG (reference sequence). Trimming took off 0 bases at V and 7 bases at J, with 15 bases between the two ends. This CDR3 region has 14 residues. CDR3 sequence reads: CAWSVSFYTGEAFF. The DNA of the CDR3 is TGTGCCTGGAGTGTATCTTTCTATACCGGTGAAGCTTTCTTT.

The rearrangement joins TRBV7-9 to TRBJ1-1; tentatively, D is TRBD1 (5 bases). The CDR3 length is 13 residues. The germline V and J ends were trimmed by 5 bases and 2 bases, with 9 bases remaining between them. Germline assignment: CDR1 SEHNR and CDR2 FQNEAQ (reference sequence). CDR3 DNA sequence: TGTGCCAGCAGCCGCACAGGAAACACTGAAGCTTTCTTT. It encodes CASSRTGNTEAFF.

This chain joins TRBV7-6 and TRBJ1-4; 9 nucleotides agree with TRBD1. The J segment lost 10 bases and the V segment lost 5 bases, leaving 23 bases of the junction unmatched. Germline lookup yields CDR1 SGHVS and CDR2 FNYEAQ. CDR3 size: 19 residues. This CDR3 reads CASSLMAGTGPTYRGKLFF. The DNA for the CDR3 is TGTGCCAGCAGCCTCATGGCCGGGACAGGGCCTACCTATCGCGGAAAACTGTTTTTT.

This chain uses TRBV5-1 with TRBJ2-2; perhaps TRBD1 as D (6 bases). The V gene lost 2 bases and the J gene lost 4 bases, with 15 bases spanning the gap. This CDR3 is 16 amino acids long. CDR1 is SGHRS, CDR2 YFSETQ, per germline. DNA of the CDR3: TGCGCCAGCAGCTTAAACAGGGCGACGAGCACCGGGGAGCTGTTTTTT. This translates into CASSLNRATSTGELFF.

The chain recombines TRBV9 with TRBJ2-7; 8 nucleotides align to TRBD2. Germline V gene data show CDR1 as SGDLS and CDR2 as YYNGEE. This CDR3 has 15 amino acids. The J segment lost 3 bases and the V segment lost 4 bases, leaving 9 bases of the junction unmatched. The CDR3: CASSPPGGARYEQYF. DNA of the CDR3: TGTGCCAGCAGCCCCCCGGGAGGGGCTCGCTACGAGCAGTACTTC.

This clone was counted a few times. This chain uses TRBV2 with TRBJ2-7, with TRBD1 matching 9 bases. The germline gives CDR1 SNHLY, CDR2 FYNNEI. This CDR3 is built from 14 residues. The trim removed 4 bases at V and 3 bases at J, leaving 4 bases unmatched. For the CDR3, the DNA is TGTGCCAGCAGTGGGGGGACAGGGAACTACGAGCAGTACTTC. Its protein is CASSGGTGNYEQYF.

The J gene is TRBJ2-1, the V gene TRBV9; D gene unclear. The CDR3 is 15 residues long. From germline, CDR1 is SGDLS and CDR2 YYNGEE. Trimming cost V 0 bases and J 6 bases, with 13 bases left between them. CDR3 in amino acids: CASSVVPETSNEQFF. CDR3 nucleotides: TGTGCCAGCAGCGTAGTTCCAGAGACATCCAATGAGCAGTTCTTC. Full variable domain (remainder filled in from reference TRBV9 and TRBJ2-1): DSGVTQTPKHLITATGQRVTLRCSPRSGDLSVYWYQQSLDQGLQFLIQYYNGEERAKGNILERFSAQQFPDLHSELNLSSLELGDSALYFCASSVVPETSNEQFFGPGTRLTVL.

There are a few counts of this clone. The gene calls are TRBV5-4 and TRBJ2-1; D gene unclear. CDR3 length equals 12 residues. V lost 7 bases and J lost 8, with 13 bases in between. CDR1 is SGHNT and CDR2 is YYREEE in the germline V gene (reference sequence). The DNA for the CDR3 is TGTGCCAGCGGGCCCCCGAGAGATGAGCAGTTCTTC. Its translation: CASGPPRDEQFF.

The chain recombines TRBV19 with TRBJ1-5; D is possibly TRBD1 (5 bases). Germline values: CDR1 LNHDA, CDR2 SQIVND (reference sequence). V was shortened by 6 bases and J by 4 bases, with 16 bases between the two germline ends. This CDR3 is built from 15 residues. The CDR3: CASSQGLSGNQPQHF. In DNA, the CDR3 is TGTGCCAGTAGCCAGGGTTTGAGTGGAAATCAGCCCCAGCATTTT.

The chain recombines TRBV7-9 with TRBJ2-5; 8 nucleotides agree with TRBD2. Germline CDR1 and CDR2: SEHNR and FQNEAQ (reference sequence). V lost 5 bases to trimming and J lost 1 base; unmatched junction nucleotides: 9. This CDR3 is 16 amino acids long. CDR3: CASSLKRGTFQETQYF. CDR3 bases: TGTGCCAGCAGCCTAAAGCGGGGGACTTTCCAAGAGACCCAGTACTTC.

The chain carries TRBV4-1 and TRBJ2-6; D is unclear. Germline V CDR1 and CDR2: MGHRA, YSYEKL. V lost 0 bases, J lost 0 bases, and 6 bases lay in between. CDR3 length equals 16 residues. CDR3 amino acids: CASSQDYSSGANVLTF. CDR3 sequence (DNA): TGCGCCAGCAGCCAAGATTACAGCTCTGGGGCCAACGTCCTGACTTTC.

The rearrangement joins TRBV4-1 to TRBJ2-7, with 9 bases lining up with TRBD1. The CDR3 is made up of 15 amino acids. V lost 0 bases, J lost 5 bases, and 5 bases stayed unmatched. Germline CDR1 MGHRA, CDR2 YSYEKL. CDR3 amino acids: CASSQDRGTGNEQYF. Written as DNA, the CDR3 is TGCGCCAGCAGCCAAGATCGGGGGACAGGGAACGAGCAGTACTTC.

This clone showed up just once. The J gene is TRBJ2-1, the V gene TRBV11-2, with unresolved D. Germline V lookup: CDR1 SGHAT, CDR2 FQNNGV. V lost 1 base, J lost 5 bases, and 9 bases lay in between. CDR3 length: 14 residues. The CDR3 coding sequence is TGTGCCAGCAGCTTAGCGGGTCCCGACAATGAGCAGTTCTTC. It codes for CASSLAGPDNEQFF.

V usage is TRBV18 and J usage is TRBJ1-1; a possible D gene is TRBD1 (5 bases). CDR1 and CDR2 (germline): KGHSH, LQKENI. V lost 2 bases and J 1 base, leaving 11 bases between the germline ends. This CDR3 region has 15 residues. The CDR3 sequence is CASSPTTERNTEAFF. The CDR3 DNA follows: TGTGCCAGCTCACCAACGACAGAAAGGAACACTGAAGCTTTCTTT.

The rearrangement joins TRBV30 to TRBJ1-1, with D unclear. Trimming pared 3 bases from V and 1 base from J, leaving 9 bases between. This CDR3 has 13 residues. The germline gives CDR1 GTSNPN, CDR2 SVGIG (reference sequence). The CDR3, as DNA: TGTGCCTGGAGCGGAGTAAGGAACACTGAAGCTTTCTTT. Translation gives CAWSGVRNTEAFF.

This clone was seen a single time. The J gene is TRBJ2-5, the V gene TRBV5-5, with D perhaps TRBD1 (6 bases). The V end was cut by 3 bases, the J end by 2 bases, with 14 bases between. The CDR3 runs 15 residues. Germline values: CDR1 SGHKS, CDR2 YYEKEE (reference sequence). The CDR3 sequence: CASSWVGQTQETQYF. Written as DNA, the CDR3 is TGTGCCAGCAGCTGGGTTGGACAGACACAAGAGACCCAGTACTTC.

The chain links TRBV27 to TRBJ2-7, with a possible D match to TRBD1 (5 bases). The CDR3 has 13 residues. CDR1 and CDR2 from the germline V gene are MNHEY and SMNVEV (reference sequence). V lost 6 bases and J lost 1, with 10 bases in between. Here the CDR3 DNA reads TGTGCCAGCAGCCCCGGACATTCCTACGAGCAGTACTTC. Its protein product is CASSPGHSYEQYF.

The chain combines TRBV9 with TRBJ1-3, with 11 bases aligning to TRBD1. The J segment lost 1 base and the V segment lost 2 bases, leaving 11 bases of the junction unmatched. The germline CDR1 and CDR2 sequences are SGDLS and YYNGEE. The CDR3 sequence is 19 residues long. CDR3 nucleotides: TGTGCCAGCAGCGTGACCGGGACAGGGGGTGGGAGATCTGGAAACACCATATATTTT. It encodes CASSVTGTGGGRSGNTIYF.

The J gene is TRBJ1-2, the V gene TRBV27, with 9 bases fitting TRBD1. V shed 5 bases and J 2 bases; nucleotides not matched to a gene: 9. CDR1 is MNHEY, CDR2 SMNVEV, per germline (reference sequence). CDR3 length: 16 amino acids. The CDR3 reads CASSPGPGTGNYGYTF. The DNA of the CDR3 is TGTGCCAGCAGTCCGGGTCCCGGGACAGGGAACTATGGCTACACCTTC.

The chain carries TRBV12-5 and TRBJ2-7; possible D gene TRBD2, 6 bases. Trimming stripped 7 bases from V and 6 bases from J, with 28 bases between. CDR1 and CDR2 from the germline V gene are LGHNT and FRNRAP. The CDR3 is made up of 17 amino acids. Here the CDR3 reads CASAARMRRDGESEQYF. In nucleotides, the CDR3 is TGTGCTAGTGCCGCCCGTATGAGGCGGGACGGAGAATCCGAGCAGTACTTC.

The chain employs TRBV6-6 and TRBJ1-2; 7 bases are shared with TRBD1. Looked up from germline, CDR1 is MNHNY and CDR2 is SVGAGI (reference sequence). The CDR3 has 13 amino acids. Losses at the gene ends were 7 bases for V and 4 bases for J; bases not matched to a gene: 6. The CDR3 DNA sequence: TGTGCCAGCAAATTCGGACAGGTCTATGGCTACACCTTC. Translation gives CASKFGQVYGYTF.

The V and J genes are TRBV6-6 and TRBJ1-1; maybe TRBD1 (6 bases). This CDR3 comprises 11 residues. From germline, CDR1 is MNHNY and CDR2 SVGAGI (reference sequence). V was shortened by 6 bases and J by 7 bases, with 9 bases between the two germline ends. CDR3 coding DNA: TGTGCCAGCAGGTCAGGGGTTGAAGCTTTCTTT. Its protein product is CASRSGVEAFF.

The chain uses TRBV25-1 and TRBJ1-2; D possibly corresponds to TRBD1 (5 bases). V lost 4 bases, J lost 9 bases, and 18 bases lay in between. CDR3 length equals 14 residues. Germline V CDR1 and CDR2: MGHDK, SYGVNS. In DNA form, the CDR3 reads TGTGCCAGCAGTGTTGGGGGGGGGATAAGGAGCTACACCTTC. It translates to CASSVGGGIRSYTF.

V usage is TRBV11-2 and J usage is TRBJ2-1, with a possible D match to TRBD1 (6 bases). Trimming cost V 3 bases and J 10 bases, with 10 bases left between them. Germline CDR1 SGHAT, CDR2 FQNNGV. This CDR3 comprises 12 residues. The CDR3 DNA is TGTGCCAGCAGCTTCGGAGGACAGGAGCAGTTCTTC. Translating it yields CASSFGGQEQFF.

The chain is built from TRBV7-9 and TRBJ2-7; weak D call: TRBD1 (5 bases). The CDR3 consists of 13 residues. From germline, CDR1 is SEHNR and CDR2 FQNEAQ (reference sequence). The V gene lost 5 bases and the J gene lost 2 bases, with 10 bases spanning the gap. The CDR3 sequence is CASSMTAPYEQYF. In DNA, the CDR3 is TGTGCCAGCAGCATGACAGCTCCCTACGAGCAGTACTTC. Supplemented by reference TRBV7-9 and TRBJ2-7, the full variable domain reads DTGVSQNPRHKITKRGQNVTFRCDPISEHNRLYWYRQTLGQGPEFLTYFQNEAQLEKSRLLSDRFSAERPKGSFSTLEIQRTEQGDSAMYLCASSMTAPYEQYFGPGTRLTVT.